The 10 T cell receptor beta chains listed next were all sequenced from one sample in a study of blood T cell repertoires in COVID-19. TCRdb's copy holds only in-frame clones and misses some; the assay was immunoSEQ multiplex PCR. The table shows some 180,000 clones, with 88% occurring only once. Sequencing was carried out using peripheral blood. These receptor sequences come from a man aged 50 to 59 who had recovered from COVID-19.

This sequence joins TRBV19 and TRBJ1-2, with a weak D call TRBD1 (5 bases). CDR3 size: 14 residues. Trimming left V 4 bases short and J 8 bases short, with 17 bases between. CDR1 is LNHDA and CDR2 is SQIVND in the germline V gene (reference sequence). The CDR3 loop reads CASSTTGQGLGYTF. CDR3 bases: TGTGCCAGTAGTACAACCGGACAAGGGTTAGGCTACACCTTC.

The rearrangement joins TRBV2 to TRBJ2-5; TRBD1 might be the D (6 bases). The germline V and J ends were trimmed by 4 bases and 1 base, with 13 bases remaining between them. This CDR3 has 15 residues. Germline V gene sequence: CDR1 SNHLY, CDR2 FYNNEI. This chain's CDR3 is CASSGIRGRQETQYF. The CDR3 nucleotides read TGTGCCAGCAGTGGCATCAGGGGCCGCCAAGAGACCCAGTACTTC.

Here the CDR3 reads CASSRGGGRKTQYF. In DNA form, the CDR3 reads TGTGCCAGCAGCCGTGGAGGGGGCCGGAAGACCCAGTACTTC. The J gene is TRBJ2-5, the V gene TRBV28; weak D call: TRBD1 (7 bases). This CDR3 region has 14 residues. V lost 6 bases, J lost 6 bases, and 17 bases lay in between. Germline V gives CDR1 MDHEN, CDR2 SYDVKM.

The chain joins TRBV28 to TRBJ2-3, with D possibly being TRBD2 (6 bases). Trimming removed 6 bases at V and 4 bases at J, with 17 bases between. CDR3 length: 15 amino acids. In germline, CDR1 is MDHEN, CDR2 SYDVKM. DNA of the CDR3: TGTGCCAGCAGCCCACCCGCGGGGCTCGCAGATACGCAGTATTTT. It specifies CASSPPAGLADTQYF.

The rearrangement uses TRBV7-2 and TRBJ2-7, with 10 bases aligning to TRBD2. The CDR3 loop spans 16 amino acids. The junction had 8 bases not matched to a gene; V was cut back by 5 bases and J by 1 base. Germline V gives CDR1 SGHTA, CDR2 FQGNSA. CDR3 region: CASSPPGSGRSYEQYF. The CDR3 DNA reads as TGTGCCAGCAGCCCCCCCGGTAGCGGGAGGTCCTACGAGCAGTACTTC.

CDR3 residues: CASSQDRTGGTGELFF. DNA of the CDR3: TGCGCCAGCAGCCAAGACCGGACAGGGGGCACCGGGGAGCTGTTTTTT. The chain uses TRBV4-3 and TRBJ2-2; TRBD1 aligns across 10 bases. Germline V gene lookup returns CDR1 LGHNA and CDR2 YSLEER. The junction had 2 bases not matched to a gene; V was cut back by 0 bases and J by 4 bases. The CDR3 is 16 amino acids.

CDR3: CASSGGMAGGPGETQYF. The CDR3, as DNA: TGTGCCAGCAGCGGTGGGATGGCGGGAGGGCCCGGGGAGACCCAGTACTTC. The chain joins TRBV9 to TRBJ2-5; 9 bases fit TRBD2. This CDR3 is 17 amino acids long. Losses at the gene ends were 3 bases for V and 5 bases for J; bases not matched to a gene: 14. Germline V gives CDR1 SGDLS, CDR2 YYNGEE.

The rearrangement links TRBV10-2 to TRBJ2-5; D is unclear. CDR3 length: 13 residues. CDR1 is WSHSY and CDR2 is SAAADI in the germline V gene. With 6 bases removed from V and 5 bases from J, the gap between germline ends came to 13 bases. Written as DNA, the CDR3 is TGCGCCAGCAGCTCAGGTGTGTCGGAGACCCAGTACTTC. This sequence encodes CASSSGVSETQYF.

The chain combines TRBV7-9 with TRBJ2-7; TRBD2 aligns across 8 bases. The CDR3 covers 15 residues. The V gene end was trimmed by 4 bases and the J gene end by 0 bases; junction bases not matched to a gene: 5. CDR1 is SEHNR and CDR2 is FQNEAQ in the germline V gene (reference sequence). DNA for the CDR3: TGTGCCAGCAGCTCGGGGGGGGCATACTCCTACGAGCAGTACTTC. Protein product: CASSSGGAYSYEQYF. Drawing the rest from reference TRBV7-9 and TRBJ2-7, the complete variable domain is DTGVSQNPRHKITKRGQNVTFRCDPISEHNRLYWYRQTLGQGPEFLTYFQNEAQLEKSRLLSDRFSAERPKGSFSTLEIQRTEQGDSAMYLCASSSGGAYSYEQYFGPGTRLTVT.

The chain has TRBV2 and TRBJ2-1; D is perhaps TRBD2 (5 bases). The CDR3 runs 11 residues. The germline V gene has CDR1 SNHLY and CDR2 FYNNEI. The V end lost 5 bases, the J end lost 9 bases, and 8 bases lay between the germline ends. The CDR3 bases are TGTGCCAGCAGTCGTGAGGGTGAGCAGTTCTTC. Translated: CASSREGEQFF.